These 11 T cell receptor beta chains were all obtained from the same sample, sequenced in a study of cytomegalovirus exposure and HLA in healthy donors. Amplification used 60 Vbeta primers and 13 Jbeta primers. Clones were read by immunoSEQ multiplex PCR, and TCRdb kept only the in-frame ones, dropping some. The data hold about 190,000 clones, with more than 65% observed a single time. Input material: PBMCs. The receptors derive from a woman aged 25-40 years in good health and CMV-seropositive.

The chain employs TRBV7-2 and TRBJ2-3; TRBD2 aligns across 10 bases. Germline-derived CDR1 and CDR2 are SGHTA and FQGNSA. V was pared by 2 bases and J by 3 bases, with 5 bases of the junction left unmatched. This CDR3 contains 16 residues. CDR3 sequence: CASSLSGRAGTDTQYF. CDR3 DNA: TGTGCCAGCAGCTTAAGCGGGAGGGCCGGGACAGATACGCAGTATTTT.

This chain links TRBV6-1 with TRBJ2-5, with 9 positions matching TRBD2. J lost 9 bases, V lost 6 bases, and 11 bases had no gene match. The CDR3 is 14 amino acids. Germline assignment: CDR1 MNHNS and CDR2 SASEGT. The CDR3 loop reads CASRTSGPWGAQYF. In DNA, the CDR3 is TGTGCCAGCAGGACTAGCGGCCCCTGGGGGGCCCAGTACTTC.

This sequence joins TRBV2 and TRBJ2-5; D gene uncertain. Germline values: CDR1 SNHLY, CDR2 FYNNEI. V shed 2 bases and J shed 6 bases, with 19 bases lying between them. This CDR3 region has 16 residues. CDR3 nucleotides: TGTGCCAGCAGTGAAACGAGAGGAATAAGTCCGAAGACCCAGTACTTC. This encodes CASSETRGISPKTQYF.

The chain combines TRBV27 with TRBJ2-3; weak D call: TRBD2 (6 bases). V shed 5 bases and J shed 2 bases, with 14 bases lying between them. The CDR3 contains 15 residues. CDR1 is MNHEY and CDR2 is SMNVEV in the germline V gene (reference sequence). CDR3 DNA: TGTGCCAGCAGTCCCGGGACTTATCTCACAGATACGCAGTATTTT. Residues: CASSPGTYLTDTQYF.

This clone came up a few times. This chain connects TRBV5-4 to TRBJ2-7; TRBD2 matches 16 bases. The CDR3 runs to 16 residues. Trimming took 4 bases from V and 6 from J; bases not matched to a gene: 7. Germline V gene lookup returns CDR1 SGHNT and CDR2 YYREEE (reference sequence). The CDR3 spells CASSGGLAGGITEQYF. The CDR3 DNA reads TGTGCCAGCAGCGGGGGACTAGCGGGAGGGATAACCGAGCAGTACTTC.

The J gene is TRBJ1-4, the V gene TRBV27, with TRBD1 matching over 10 bases. Looked up from germline, CDR1 is MNHEY and CDR2 is SMNVEV (reference sequence). The junction had 5 bases not matched to a gene; V was cut back by 8 bases and J by 5 bases. CDR3 size: 14 residues. CDR3 residues: CASPRDRGNEKLFF. The CDR3 region has the DNA TGTGCCAGCCCTCGGGACAGGGGAAATGAAAAACTGTTTTTT. Drawing the rest from reference TRBV27 and TRBJ1-4, the complete variable domain is EAQVTQNPRYLITVTGKKLTVTCSQNMNHEYMSWYRQDPGLGLRQIYYSMNVEVTDKGDVPEGYKVSRKEKRNFPLILESPSPNQTSLYFCASPRDRGNEKLFFGSGTQLSVL.

The chain links TRBV6-5 to TRBJ1-5, with 7 bases matching TRBD1. This CDR3 is 14 amino acids long. The J segment lost 7 bases and the V segment lost 6 bases, leaving 9 bases of the junction unmatched. CDR1 is MNHEY and CDR2 is SVGAGI in the germline V gene. In DNA form, the CDR3 reads TGTGCCAGCAGCTCCGACAGGGTTTCACAGCCCCAGCATTTT. Translated, it gives CASSSDRVSQPQHF.

The gene calls are TRBV18 and TRBJ2-7, with unresolved D. Germline CDR1 reads KGHSH; CDR2 reads LQKENI. The CDR3 runs to 12 residues. V was shortened by 0 bases and J by 7 bases, with 7 bases between the two germline ends. The CDR3 region is CASSPPLGEQYF. The CDR3 region has the DNA TGTGCCAGCTCACCACCCCTAGGAGAGCAGTACTTC.

The chain has TRBV19 and TRBJ1-1; unclear D gene. The CDR3 covers 14 residues. V shed 2 bases and J shed 2 bases, with 9 bases lying between them. Germline values: CDR1 LNHDA, CDR2 SQIVND (reference sequence). The CDR3: CASSITELNTEAFF. The CDR3 DNA reads TGTGCCAGTAGTATAACGGAACTAAACACTGAAGCTTTCTTT.

The rearrangement uses TRBV18 and TRBJ1-4; D is ambiguous. CDR3 size: 15 residues. Germline assignment: CDR1 KGHSH and CDR2 LQKENI. Trimming shortened V by 4 bases and J by 8 bases, and 17 bases separated the two germline ends. CDR3 sequence (DNA): TGTGCCAGCTCACACCTGGACCAAGCGGGAGAAAAACTGTTTTTT. Its protein product is CASSHLDQAGEKLFF.

The chain uses TRBV29-1 and TRBJ2-2; a weak D match, TRBD2 (5 bases). CDR1 and CDR2 from the germline V gene are SQVTM and ANQGSEA. This CDR3 is 17 amino acids long. Trimming shortened V by 0 bases and J by 5 bases, and 19 bases separated the two germline ends. DNA of the CDR3: TGCAGCGTTGAAGATCGAGGGCGGGTTCCCGGAACCGGGGAGCTGTTTTTT. This sequence encodes CSVEDRGRVPGTGELFF.